One and the same sample provided the 24 T cell receptor beta chains below, sequenced in a study of blood T cell repertoires in COVID-19. Method: immunoSEQ multiplex PCR; TCRdb's copy keeps in-frame clones and lacks some. The sample shows fewer than 20,000 clones, around nine tenths of them seen only once. Sequencing used peripheral blood. The receptors were sampled from a human donor in a cohort sampled during active COVID-19.

The chain is built from TRBV11-2 and TRBJ1-4; the match to TRBD1 covers 8 bases. The CDR3 covers 17 residues. With 11 bases clipped from V and 1 base from J, the junction kept 15 bases outside the gene matches. Per germline, CDR1 SGHAT and CDR2 FQNNGV. The CDR3 is CASSRGRGFLTNEKLFF. The DNA of the CDR3 is TGTGCCTCCTCCAGGGGGCGAGGGTTTCTAACTAATGAAAAACTGTTTTTT. Full variable domain (outside the CDR3, taken from reference TRBV11-2 and TRBJ1-4): EAGVAQSPRYKIIEKRQSVAFWCNPISGHATLYWYQQILGQGPKLLIQFQNNGVVDDSQLPKDRFSAERLKGVDSTLKIQPAKLEDSAVYLCASSRGRGFLTNEKLFFGSGTQLSVL.

This clone came up a few times. The chain combines TRBV29-1 with TRBJ1-5; D call uncertain. The germline V gene has CDR1 SQVTM and CDR2 ANQGSEA. This CDR3 spans 14 amino acids. V was pared by 4 bases and J by 3 bases, with 13 bases between. CDR3 bases: TGCAGCGTTGGGTCGGACTCCTACAATCAGCCCCAGCATTTT. As protein: CSVGSDSYNQPQHF.

V gene TRBV5-1 combines with J gene TRBJ1-5, with 9 bases aligning to TRBD1. Germline V gene lookup returns CDR1 SGHRS and CDR2 YFSETQ. This CDR3 comprises 14 residues. Trimming removed 4 bases from V and 7 bases from J; junction bases left unmatched: 6. The CDR3 DNA reads as TGCGCCAGCAGCACCGGACAGGGGAAACAGCCCCAGCATTTT. It translates to CASSTGQGKQPQHF.

The gene calls are TRBV4-2 and TRBJ2-7, with D perhaps matching TRBD2 (5 bases). Germline V gives CDR1 LGHNA, CDR2 YNFKEQ. The CDR3 runs 17 residues. Trimming cost V 0 bases and J 0 bases, with 15 bases left between them. The CDR3 here is CASSQDTGSELSYEQYF. The CDR3, as DNA: TGTGCCAGCAGCCAAGATACTGGTAGCGAGCTCTCCTACGAGCAGTACTTC.

V gene TRBV2 combines with J gene TRBJ1-5, with D unclear. CDR3 length: 13 amino acids. V was clipped by 7 bases and J by 0 bases, with 7 bases between them. CDR1 and CDR2 from the germline V gene are SNHLY and FYNNEI. The CDR3: CASTSDSNQPQHF. The CDR3 region has the DNA TGTGCCAGCACAAGCGATAGCAATCAGCCCCAGCATTTT.

The chain has TRBV18 and TRBJ1-1, with a weak D call TRBD1 (5 bases). The length of the CDR3 is 16 residues. CDR1 and CDR2 from the germline V gene are KGHSH and LQKENI. Trimming stripped 0 bases from V and 1 base from J, with 12 bases between. CDR3: CASSPPWGVWNTEAFF. Written as DNA, the CDR3 is TGTGCCAGCTCACCACCGTGGGGGGTCTGGAACACTGAAGCTTTCTTT.

The CDR3 sequence is CASSQEATVSSYEQYF. Here the CDR3 DNA reads TGCGCCAGCAGCCAAGAAGCAACAGTTTCCTCCTACGAGCAGTACTTC. The chain has TRBV4-3 and TRBJ2-7, with D unclear. The CDR3 consists of 16 residues. The germline V gene has CDR1 LGHNA and CDR2 YSLEER. V was cut by 0 bases and J by 0 bases, with 12 bases left in between.

V is TRBV4-1 and J is TRBJ1-4; 7 positions match TRBD1. The CDR3 contains 15 residues. V was clipped by 4 bases and J by 6 bases; unmatched bases: 8. Germline loops: CDR1 MGHRA, CDR2 YSYEKL. The CDR3 DNA is TGCGCCAGCAGCCCGTGGGGACAGTCGGATGAAAAACTGTTTTTT. Protein product: CASSPWGQSDEKLFF.

This clone was observed once. This chain links TRBV11-2 with TRBJ1-1, with no clear D. The ends were cut back, 3 bases at V and 6 bases at J, with 14 bases in the middle. This CDR3 has 14 residues. Germline V lookup: CDR1 SGHAT, CDR2 FQNNGV. In DNA form, the CDR3 reads TGTGCCAGCAGCTTTGGTGGCACGAGGCCTGAAGCTTTCTTT. Translation: CASSFGGTRPEAFF. Filled out from reference TRBV11-2 and TRBJ1-1, the complete variable domain reads EAGVAQSPRYKIIEKRQSVAFWCNPISGHATLYWYQQILGQGPKLLIQFQNNGVVDDSQLPKDRFSAERLKGVDSTLKIQPAKLEDSAVYLCASSFGGTRPEAFFGQGTRLTVV.

V usage is TRBV28 and J usage is TRBJ1-4, with D perhaps matching TRBD1 (6 bases). The V gene lost 6 bases and the J gene lost 7 bases, with 27 bases spanning the gap. The CDR3 length is 18 residues. Germline loops: CDR1 MDHEN, CDR2 SYDVKM. The CDR3 is CASSRHGRGKGRGEKLFF. The DNA of the CDR3 is TGTGCCAGCAGCCGCCATGGCAGGGGAAAGGGTCGCGGTGAAAAACTGTTTTTT.

The CDR3 here is CASSLYASTSGGPVPYNEQFF. As DNA, the CDR3 is TGTGCCAGTAGTCTATACGCCTCTACTAGCGGGGGCCCTGTCCCCTACAATGAGCAGTTCTTC. J is TRBJ2-1 and V is TRBV19; 11 bases line up with TRBD2. Germline values: CDR1 LNHDA, CDR2 SQIVND (reference sequence). The CDR3 extends over 21 amino acids. V was pared by 5 bases and J by 2 bases, with 20 bases of the junction left unmatched. The whole variable domain, filled in from reference TRBV19 and TRBJ2-1, reads DGGITQSPKYLFRKEGQNVTLSCEQNLNHDAMYWYRQDPGQGLRLIYYSQIVNDFQKGDIAEGYSVSREKKESFPLTVTSAQKNPTAFYLCASSLYASTSGGPVPYNEQFFGPGTRLTVL.

This chain joins TRBV20-1 and TRBJ2-1; TRBD1 matches 9 bases. Germline lookup yields CDR1 DFQATT and CDR2 SNEGSKA (reference sequence). The CDR3 totals 11 residues. The CDR3 loop reads CKPTGGNEQFF. The CDR3 DNA follows: TGCAAACCGACAGGGGGCAATGAGCAGTTCTTC.

V usage is TRBV7-3 and J usage is TRBJ1-5; TRBD1 aligns across 11 bases. V lost 5 bases and J lost 4; bases outside the gene matches: 7. Per the germline V gene, CDR1 is SGHTA and CDR2 is FQGTGA. This CDR3 region has 16 residues. The CDR3 region has the DNA TGTGCCAGCAGCGAAGGGACAGGGGGGAGAAATCAGCCCCAGCATTTT. This translates into CASSEGTGGRNQPQHF.

The chain couples TRBV9 to TRBJ1-1; maybe TRBD1 (6 bases). The CDR3 runs to 13 residues. CDR1 and CDR2 (germline): SGDLS, YYNGEE. Trimming left V 0 bases short and J 8 bases short, with 11 bases between. The CDR3 sequence: CASSVEPGGEAFF. For the CDR3, the DNA is TGTGCCAGCAGCGTAGAGCCGGGGGGCGAAGCTTTCTTT.

The rearrangement links TRBV18 to TRBJ2-5, with D possibly TRBD2 on 5 matching bases. The germline V gene encodes CDR1 KGHSH and CDR2 LQKENI. The CDR3 runs to 13 residues. The V gene lost 4 bases and the J gene lost 0 bases, with 6 bases spanning the gap. The CDR3 DNA is TGTGCCAGCTCACGGACTTACCAAGAGACCCAGTACTTC. It is translated as CASSRTYQETQYF.

This chain uses TRBV15 with TRBJ1-4, with D unclear. V shed 0 bases and J shed 8 bases, with 13 bases lying between them. Germline lookup yields CDR1 LNHNV and CDR2 YYDKDF (reference sequence). This CDR3 has 15 amino acids. CDR3 coding DNA: TGTGCCACCAGCAGAGAAACACAGTATGGGGAAAAACTGTTTTTT. The encoded protein is CATSRETQYGEKLFF.

V is TRBV5-4 and J is TRBJ2-3; 8 bases align to TRBD2. Trimming removed 4 bases from V and 6 bases from J; junction bases left unmatched: 13. This CDR3 region has 16 residues. Germline CDR1 is SGHNT and CDR2 is YYREEE (reference sequence). CDR3 residues: CASSQSMGLEPDTQYF. The CDR3 DNA follows: TGTGCCAGCAGCCAAAGTATGGGACTAGAGCCCGATACGCAGTATTTT.

V usage is TRBV3-1 (or the pseudogene TRBV3-2) and J usage is TRBJ1-4, with TRBD1 identical over 11 bases. The germline V gene encodes CDR1 LGHDT and CDR2 YNNKEL (reference sequence). CDR3 length equals 19 residues. V gave up 2 bases and J gave up 8 bases; unmatched junction bases: 16. CDR3 amino acids: CASSQILGTGGPWGEKLFF. CDR3 DNA: TGTGCCAGCAGCCAAATCTTGGGGACAGGGGGTCCCTGGGGGGAAAAACTGTTTTTT.

J is TRBJ1-3 and V is TRBV2; D may be TRBD1 (5 bases). CDR1 is SNHLY, CDR2 FYNNEI, per germline. The CDR3 sequence is 17 residues long. The germline V and J ends were trimmed by 8 bases and 5 bases, with 25 bases remaining between them. The CDR3 loop reads CASDPGQRGEFRNTIYF. CDR3 DNA: TGTGCCAGCGATCCAGGGCAACGGGGGGAATTCAGAAACACCATATATTTT.

This rearrangement joins TRBV24-1 to TRBJ2-3; tentative D call: TRBD1 (7 bases). V shed 4 bases and J shed 4 bases, with 11 bases lying between them. This CDR3 has 14 amino acids. The germline V gene encodes CDR1 KGHDR and CDR2 SFDVKD. The CDR3 region has the DNA TGTGCCACCAGTGACAGGGGGGTATCAGATACGCAGTATTTT. Its protein is CATSDRGVSDTQYF.

This clone was seen only a few times. At the DNA level, this CDR3 is encoded by other sequences in the same sample as well. This CDR3 reads CSVGWTGGNEQFF. The CDR3 coding sequence is TGCAGCGTTGGGTGGACAGGGGGTAATGAGCAGTTCTTC. This chain uses TRBV29-1 with TRBJ2-1; 10 positions match TRBD1. The CDR3 extends over 13 amino acids. CDR1 and CDR2 from the germline V gene are SQVTM and ANQGSEA. V lost 4 bases to trimming and J lost 7 bases; unmatched junction nucleotides: 4.

This clone was recorded only once. The CDR3 DNA reads TGTGCCAGCAGCCTAGGACTAGCGGGAAGCACAGATACGCAGTATTTT. Translation gives CASSLGLAGSTDTQYF. The genes are TRBV5-8 and TRBJ2-3, with TRBD2 matching 12 bases. Germline V lookup: CDR1 SGHTS, CDR2 YDEGEE. The CDR3 consists of 16 residues. V gave up 4 bases and J gave up 0 bases; unmatched junction bases: 3.

The chain links TRBV2 to TRBJ2-7, with D tentatively TRBD2 (6 bases). Trimming cost V 10 bases and J 1 base, with 14 bases left between them. Looked up from germline, CDR1 is SNHLY and CDR2 is FYNNEI. The CDR3 covers 13 residues. CDR3 protein: CATRWGESYEQYF. CDR3 nucleotides: TGTGCCACCAGGTGGGGGGAATCCTACGAGCAGTACTTC.

The chain is built from TRBV7-2 and TRBJ1-1, with 9 bases lining up with TRBD1. CDR3 length equals 15 residues. Per germline, CDR1 SGHTA and CDR2 FQGNSA. J was trimmed by 4 bases and V by 5 bases; bases with no gene match: 8. Here the CDR3 reads CASSLRTGASTEAFF. The CDR3 nucleotides are TGTGCCAGCAGCCTCAGGACAGGGGCGAGCACTGAAGCTTTCTTT.